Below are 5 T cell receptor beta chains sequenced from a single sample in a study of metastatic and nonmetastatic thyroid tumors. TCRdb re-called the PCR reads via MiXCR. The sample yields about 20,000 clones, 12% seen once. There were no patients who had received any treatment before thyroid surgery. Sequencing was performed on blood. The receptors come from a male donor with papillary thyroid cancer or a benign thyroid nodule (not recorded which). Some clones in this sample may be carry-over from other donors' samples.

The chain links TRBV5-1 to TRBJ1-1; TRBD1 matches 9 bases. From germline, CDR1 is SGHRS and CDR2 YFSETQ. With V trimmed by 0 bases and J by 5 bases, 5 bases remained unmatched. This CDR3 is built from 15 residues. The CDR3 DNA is TGCGCCAGCAGCTTGGAGGGACAGGGAGGTACTGAAGCTTTCTTT. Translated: CASSLEGQGGTEAFF.

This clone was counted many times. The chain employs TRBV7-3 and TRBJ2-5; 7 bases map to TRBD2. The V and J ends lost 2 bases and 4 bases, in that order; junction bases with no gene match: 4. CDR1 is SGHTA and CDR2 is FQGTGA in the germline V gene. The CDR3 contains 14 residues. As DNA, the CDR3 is TGTGCCAGCAGCTTAGGAGTAGCGGGAGAGACCCAGTACTTC. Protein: CASSLGVAGETQYF.

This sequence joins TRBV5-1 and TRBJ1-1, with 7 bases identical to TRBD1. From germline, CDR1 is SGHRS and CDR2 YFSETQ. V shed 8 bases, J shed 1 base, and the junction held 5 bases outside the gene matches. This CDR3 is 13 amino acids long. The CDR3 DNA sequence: TGCGCCAGTCAGACAGGGTCGAACACTGAAGCTTTCTTT. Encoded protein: CASQTGSNTEAFF.

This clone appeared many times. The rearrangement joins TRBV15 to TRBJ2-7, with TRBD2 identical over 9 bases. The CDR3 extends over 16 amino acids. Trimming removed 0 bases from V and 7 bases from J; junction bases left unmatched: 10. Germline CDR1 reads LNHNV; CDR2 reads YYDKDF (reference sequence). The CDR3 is CATSRDIQREVFEQYF. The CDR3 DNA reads TGTGCCACCAGCAGAGATATTCAGCGGGAGGTCTTTGAGCAGTACTTC.

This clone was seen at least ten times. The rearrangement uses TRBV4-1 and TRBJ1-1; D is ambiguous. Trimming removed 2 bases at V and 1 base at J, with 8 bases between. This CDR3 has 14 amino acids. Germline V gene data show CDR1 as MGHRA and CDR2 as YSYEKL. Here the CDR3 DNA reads TGCGCCAGCAGCCAAACAAGGACGAACACTGAAGCTTTCTTT. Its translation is CASSQTRTNTEAFF.